This entry concerns a single TCR beta chain. The specificity of this receptor is unknown. Within one base of it there is no much larger clone, and no base qualities were kept. TCRbeta CDR3 regions were amplified from genomic DNA by means of the immunoSEQ Assay, a bias-controlled multiplex PCR. The published analysis was carried out like this. The number of nucleated cells in each sample was estimated by amplification of reference gene primers within the assay. To quantify the absolute abundance of each unique TCRbeta CDR3 rearrangement, sequence reads were collapsed and filtered. For each sample, productive Simpson clonality was calculated as the square root of Simpson's diversity index across productive rearrangements. In TCRdb, the immuneACCESS table is reduced to in-frame sequences with V and J assigned. These tables do not hold every clone; where another copy was compared, an unresolved V gene accounts for under half, and the others remain unexplained. V, J and clone size were drawn from that table, and D and trimming were deduced from the DNA. Counted in this sample were under 200,000 clones; around 80% of them appeared once. In total, the top ten clones hold around a fifth of the sample.

The sample comes from a study of blood T cell repertoires in COVID-19 (dated by TCRdb to the early 2020s). About the full investigation: For ImmuneRACE Cohort 3, a participant was defined as recovered based on two consecutive negative NP/OP PCR tests, clearance by a healthcare professional, or resolution of symptoms. The samples were drawn from the first 160 participants of the ongoing ImmuneRACE study and from over 950 subjects provided by 6 global collaborators. A de-identified subject ID, COVID-19 status, age in years and sex were almost always included in the sample metadata. Samples from collaborators originated in the United States, Italy and Spain and spanned both the acute and convalescent phases of COVID-19. The repertoires were released in a freely available public database intended as a resource for research on the immune response to SARS-CoV-2. The dataset comprised deeply sampled blood TCRbeta repertoires from subjects exposed to, actively infected with, or recovered from COVID-19. Where HLA class I and class II types were available, the types were taken from metadata supplied by the sample provider, not from assay-based typing. The prospective study material was composed of cDNA or gDNA derived from T cells, B-cell-depleted T cells, or PBMCs. Paper-wide results and their limitations: The quantity of clinical and demographic metadata differed by source and by participant and was supplied without curation.

Participants in the prospective study were aged about 18 to 95 years, lived in more than 20 United States geographic areas, and enrolled through a virtual design. In the prospective study, participants were assigned to cohorts based on the clinical history participants reported in a screening survey and a study questionnaire. In the prospective study, whole blood, serum and a nasopharyngeal or oropharyngeal swab were collected from each participant by mobile phlebotomists. Prospective study participants could optionally give additional blood draws and questionnaires over an approximately two-month period. Before DNA extraction, blood samples from the prospective study were shipped at room temperature or frozen. The CDR3 runs 14 amino acids, cysteine and phenylalanine included. Of all the DNA, just the CDR3 is kept, 42 bases in frame from base 1. V is clipped by 6 bases and J by 2 bases, and the sequence between their germline boundaries is 10 bases long. CDR1 and CDR2 are drawn from the germline V gene: SGHTA, FQGTGA.

The sample consisted of PBMCs or T cells enriched from blood (not recorded which). The chain is made from TRBV7-3 and TRBJ2-2; the D gene is perhaps TRBD2, from 6 matching bases. This clonotype was obtained from a woman in her 70s in a cohort exposed to, infected with or recovered from COVID-19 (not recorded which). The DNA sequence is given as TGTGCCAGCAGTTATAGCGGAAACACCGGGGAGCTGTTTTTT. Translated, this gives CASSYSGNTGELFF.